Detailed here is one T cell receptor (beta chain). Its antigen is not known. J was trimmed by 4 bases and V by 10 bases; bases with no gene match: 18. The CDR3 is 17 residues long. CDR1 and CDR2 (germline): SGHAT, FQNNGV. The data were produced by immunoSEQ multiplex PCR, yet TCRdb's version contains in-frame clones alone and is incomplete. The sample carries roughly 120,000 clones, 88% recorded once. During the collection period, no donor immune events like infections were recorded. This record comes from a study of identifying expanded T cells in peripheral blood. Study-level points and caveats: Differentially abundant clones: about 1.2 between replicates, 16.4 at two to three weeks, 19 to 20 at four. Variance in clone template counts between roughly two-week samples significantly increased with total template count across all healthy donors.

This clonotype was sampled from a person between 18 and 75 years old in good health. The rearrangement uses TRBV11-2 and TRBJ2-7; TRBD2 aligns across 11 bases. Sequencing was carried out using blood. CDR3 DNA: TGTGCCACCTCCACCCCTCTAGCGGGGGGTAGTAGGTACGAGCAGTACTTC. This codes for CATSTPLAGGSRYEQYF.